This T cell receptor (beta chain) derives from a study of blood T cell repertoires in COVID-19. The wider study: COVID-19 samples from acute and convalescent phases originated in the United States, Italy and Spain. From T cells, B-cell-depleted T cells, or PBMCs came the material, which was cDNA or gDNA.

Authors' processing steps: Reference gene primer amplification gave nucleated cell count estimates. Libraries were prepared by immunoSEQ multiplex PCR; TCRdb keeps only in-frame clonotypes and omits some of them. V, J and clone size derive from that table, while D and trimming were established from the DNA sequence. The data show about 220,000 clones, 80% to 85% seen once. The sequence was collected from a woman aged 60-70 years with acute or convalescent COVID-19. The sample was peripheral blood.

The CDR3 is CATSRDVMAVKRFYGYTF. The CDR3 nucleotides are TGTGCCACCAGCAGAGATGTGATGGCGGTAAAGCGCTTCTATGGCTACACCTTC. The chain recombines TRBV15 with TRBJ1-2; D uncertain. This CDR3 contains 18 residues. Germline V lookup: CDR1 LNHNV, CDR2 YYDKDF (reference sequence). V was clipped by 0 bases and J by 4 bases, with 21 bases between them.